These 23 T cell receptor beta chains were sequenced from one sample in a study of T cell responses to AZD1222 COVID-19 vaccine. Data came from immunoSEQ multiplex PCR; TCRdb stores just in-frame clones and leaves some out. The sample yields under 150,000 clones, around 91% seen once. The sequencing here drew on peripheral blood, taken 28 days after the second AZD1222 dose. The receptors stem from an adult who received the AZD1222 COVID-19 vaccine.

The sample holds one count of this clone. CDR3 coding DNA: TGTGCCAGCGGACAGGTCTCCTACAATGAGCAGTTCTTC. Its protein product is CASGQVSYNEQFF. The chain uses TRBV7-9 and TRBJ2-1, with TRBD1 matching 7 bases. The CDR3 totals 13 residues. Germline CDR1 is SEHNR and CDR2 is FQNEAQ (reference sequence). V was clipped by 8 bases and J by 0 bases; unmatched bases: 1.

The chain joins TRBV19 to TRBJ1-2, with D perhaps matching TRBD1 (6 bases). There are 16 residues in the CDR3. Trimming removed 7 bases from V and 4 bases from J, with 22 bases in between. The germline V gene has CDR1 LNHDA and CDR2 SQIVND (reference sequence). The CDR3 protein is CASTNPGGPLLYGYTF. CDR3 DNA: TGTGCCAGTACCAACCCGGGGGGCCCGCTCCTCTATGGCTACACCTTC.

The chain has TRBV3-1 (or the pseudogene TRBV3-2) and TRBJ2-3, with 11 bases that match TRBD2. The CDR3 consists of 15 residues. J was trimmed by 6 bases and V by 5 bases; bases with no gene match: 7. Looked up from germline, CDR1 is LGHDT and CDR2 is YNNKEL (reference sequence). Here the CDR3 DNA reads TGTGCCAGCAGCTCGACTAGCGGGGTCTTGGATACGCAGTATTTT. It specifies CASSSTSGVLDTQYF.

This clone was detected only once. The chain links TRBV15 to TRBJ2-5; a possible D gene is TRBD1 (8 bases). Germline assignment: CDR1 LNHNV and CDR2 YYDKDF (reference sequence). CDR3 length: 14 residues. The germline V and J ends were trimmed by 4 bases and 2 bases, with 11 bases remaining between them. The CDR3 spells CATSNRGGQETQYF. The CDR3 DNA follows: TGTGCCACCAGCAACAGGGGGGGACAAGAGACCCAGTACTTC. The full variable domain, completed using reference TRBV15 and TRBJ2-5, is DAMVIQNPRYQVTQFGKPVTLSCSQTLNHNVMYWYQQKSSQAPKLLFHYYDKDFNNEADTPDNFQSRRPNTSFCFLDIRSPGLGDTAMYLCATSNRGGQETQYFGPGTRLLVL.

The chain joins TRBV29-1 to TRBJ1-1; perhaps TRBD1 as D (5 bases). V was shortened by 6 bases and J by 1 base, with 12 bases between the two germline ends. The CDR3 has 13 residues. The germline gives CDR1 SQVTM, CDR2 ANQGSEA. As DNA, the CDR3 is TGCAGCGTCTGGGACGGGACGAACACTGAAGCTTTCTTT. Protein sequence: CSVWDGTNTEAFF.

This clone was detected only once. The chain employs TRBV7-9 and TRBJ1-1, with D possibly TRBD1 on 5 matching bases. Trimming stripped 1 base from V and 3 bases from J, with 15 bases between. This CDR3 region has 16 residues. CDR1 and CDR2 from the germline V gene are SEHNR and FQNEAQ (reference sequence). CDR3 loop: CASSLGSAGGDTEAFF. The CDR3, as DNA: TGTGCCAGCAGCTTAGGGAGTGCGGGAGGGGACACTGAAGCTTTCTTT. Based on the CDR3 plus reference TRBV7-9 and TRBJ1-1, the full variable domain is DTGVSQNPRHKITKRGQNVTFRCDPISEHNRLYWYRQTLGQGPEFLTYFQNEAQLEKSRLLSDRFSAERPKGSFSTLEIQRTEQGDSAMYLCASSLGSAGGDTEAFFGQGTRLTVV.

The V gene is TRBV9, the J gene TRBJ1-1; D not certain. The CDR3 is 14 amino acids. The ends were cut back, 0 bases at V and 3 bases at J, with 9 bases in the middle. The V gene's germline CDR1 is SGDLS and CDR2 YYNGEE. Written as DNA, the CDR3 is TGTGCCAGCAGCGTAGCTTCGGAATACACTGAAGCTTTCTTT. This sequence encodes CASSVASEYTEAFF.

The chain carries TRBV28 and TRBJ1-5; maybe TRBD1 (6 bases). CDR3 length: 14 residues. Germline-derived CDR1 and CDR2 are MDHEN and SYDVKM. With 6 bases removed from V and 5 bases from J, the gap between germline ends came to 14 bases. This CDR3 is CASRPGASYQPQHF. DNA of the CDR3: TGTGCCAGCAGACCAGGGGCCTCTTATCAGCCCCAGCATTTT.

For the CDR3, the DNA is TGTGCCAGCAGCCGAGAGACAGGGAACACTGAAGCTTTCTTT. The encoded protein is CASSRETGNTEAFF. The chain is built from TRBV14 and TRBJ1-1; D might be TRBD1 (6 bases). The CDR3 loop spans 14 amino acids. Germline CDR1 and CDR2: SGHDN and FVKESK. V was shortened by 4 bases and J by 1 base, with 10 bases between the two germline ends.

The chain has TRBV6-5 and TRBJ1-6; D unclear. The CDR3 length is 15 residues. Germline V CDR1 and CDR2: MNHEY, SVGAGI. Trimming took 0 bases from V and 6 from J, leaving 9 bases between them. The CDR3 sequence: CASSYSSSSNSPLHF. Written as DNA, the CDR3 is TGTGCCAGCAGTTACTCAAGTAGTTCTAATTCACCCCTCCACTTT.

This clone was detected a few times. The chain employs TRBV9 and TRBJ1-2, with 8 bases matching TRBD1. After removal of 4 bases from V and 5 bases from J, the junction contained 13 bases not matched to a gene. Per germline, CDR1 SGDLS and CDR2 YYNGEE. The CDR3 totals 16 residues. Written as DNA, the CDR3 is TGTGCCAGCAGCTCCGCTGCCGGACAGGGAGGTTATGGCTACACCTTC. This sequence encodes CASSSAAGQGGYGYTF.

The chain is built from TRBV28 and TRBJ1-1; TRBD1 might be the D (5 bases). There are 14 residues in the CDR3. In germline, CDR1 is MDHEN, CDR2 SYDVKM. Trimming pared 6 bases from V and 5 bases from J, leaving 16 bases between. DNA for the CDR3: TGTGCCAGCAGCCAACCGGGGCTGAGAACTGAAGCTTTCTTT. It is translated as CASSQPGLRTEAFF.

The sample holds one count of this clone. The rearrangement links TRBV6-5 to TRBJ1-1, with D maybe TRBD1 (5 bases). This CDR3 region has 12 residues. The germline gives CDR1 MNHEY, CDR2 SVGAGI. The V and J ends lost 7 bases and 4 bases respectively, with 10 bases between them. Here the CDR3 DNA reads TGTGCCAGCATCAGGGAGGGCACTGAAGCTTTCTTT. This sequence encodes CASIREGTEAFF.

The rearrangement joins TRBV7-6 to TRBJ2-2; D might be TRBD2 (7 bases). This CDR3 comprises 15 residues. Germline values: CDR1 SGHVS, CDR2 FNYEAQ. The germline V and J ends were trimmed by 4 bases and 6 bases, with 15 bases remaining between them. The CDR3 is CASSYGGGRPGELFF. The CDR3 DNA reads TGTGCCAGCAGCTACGGCGGGGGCCGTCCCGGGGAGCTGTTTTTT. The full variable domain, with the rest looked up from reference TRBV7-6 and TRBJ2-2, is GAGVSQSPRYKVTKRGQDVALRCDPISGHVSLYWYRQALGQGPEFLTYFNYEAQQDKSGLPNDRFSAERPEGSISTLTIQRTEQRDSAMYRCASSYGGGRPGELFFGEGSRLTVL.

This clone was recorded a few times. V and J are TRBV7-9 and TRBJ1-2; D might be TRBD1 (6 bases). CDR1 and CDR2 (germline): SEHNR, FQNEAQ (reference sequence). CDR3 size: 15 residues. Trimming removed 5 bases from V and 5 bases from J, with 18 bases in between. The CDR3 DNA is TGTGCCAGCAGCCTCATACAGGGAACGGGTTATGGCTACACCTTC. The encoded protein is CASSLIQGTGYGYTF.

This sequence joins TRBV7-8 and TRBJ1-4; 7 bases line up with TRBD1. Germline V gene data show CDR1 as SGHVS and CDR2 as FQNEAQ. The CDR3 length is 20 residues. V lost 4 bases to trimming and J lost 2 bases; unmatched junction nucleotides: 19. CDR3 region: CASSSSRQGSVRSTNEKLFF. The DNA of the CDR3 is TGTGCCAGCAGCTCATCAAGACAGGGATCAGTTCGTTCTACTAATGAAAAACTGTTTTTT.

This sequence joins TRBV10-1 and TRBJ1-5; D remains unclear. The germline V gene has CDR1 WNHNN and CDR2 SYGVQD (reference sequence). V was shortened by 1 base and J by 2 bases, with 12 bases between the two germline ends. CDR3 length equals 16 residues. Here the CDR3 reads CASSEFVREGNQPQHF. CDR3 nucleotides: TGCGCCAGCAGTGAGTTTGTTCGGGAGGGCAATCAGCCCCAGCATTTT.

This rearrangement joins TRBV30 to TRBJ2-4; 10 bases line up with TRBD2. This CDR3 is built from 14 residues. After removal of 1 base from V and 7 bases from J, the junction contained 4 bases not matched to a gene. Germline assignment: CDR1 GTSNPN and CDR2 SVGIG (reference sequence). CDR3 protein: CAWSEGLAMNIQYF. The CDR3 DNA follows: TGTGCCTGGAGTGAGGGACTAGCGATGAACATTCAGTACTTC.

The count of this clone is one. The J gene is TRBJ2-1, the V gene TRBV13, with 8 bases lining up with TRBD2. Germline CDR1 and CDR2: PRHDT and FYEKMQ (reference sequence). There are 17 residues in the CDR3. With 4 bases clipped from V and 6 bases from J, the junction kept 14 bases outside the gene matches. The CDR3 DNA follows: TGTGCCAGCAGCTCCCGGGTTAGCGGGGTTTACAGCAATGAGCAGTTCTTC. Encoded protein: CASSSRVSGVYSNEQFF.

CDR3 DNA sequence: TGTGCCAGCCCCCCCTCGGGGGTGGGCACCGGGGAGCTGTTTTTT. This translates into CASPPSGVGTGELFF. The rearrangement links TRBV6-7 to TRBJ2-2; tentative D call: TRBD2 (6 bases). TRBV6-7 is an ORF, with its function uncertain. The ends were cut back, 8 bases at V and 4 bases at J, with 17 bases in the middle. This CDR3 is 15 amino acids long.

This chain joins TRBV5-4 and TRBJ2-3; D not certain. The CDR3 totals 14 residues. Germline loops: CDR1 SGHNT, CDR2 YYREEE (reference sequence). Trimming left V 4 bases short and J 1 base short, with 10 bases between. CDR3 bases: TGTGCCAGCAGCGAACCATCGGGCACAGATACGCAGTATTTT. Translated, it gives CASSEPSGTDTQYF.

V gene TRBV24-1 combines with J gene TRBJ1-3, with D possibly being TRBD1 (5 bases). The CDR3 has 16 residues. The germline gives CDR1 KGHDR, CDR2 SFDVKD. Trimming removed 4 bases at V and 3 bases at J, with 15 bases between. CDR3 protein: CATSDDGTPGGNTIYF. CDR3 in DNA: TGTGCCACCAGTGACGATGGGACGCCGGGTGGAAACACCATATATTTT.

The rearrangement links TRBV18 to TRBJ2-7, with no clear D. Trimming removed 0 bases from V and 4 bases from J, with 10 bases in between. This CDR3 has 14 residues. Germline-derived CDR1 and CDR2 are KGHSH and LQKENI. In nucleotides, the CDR3 is TGTGCCAGCTCACCACCGATAGGTAGTTACGAGCAGTACTTC. Translating gives CASSPPIGSYEQYF.